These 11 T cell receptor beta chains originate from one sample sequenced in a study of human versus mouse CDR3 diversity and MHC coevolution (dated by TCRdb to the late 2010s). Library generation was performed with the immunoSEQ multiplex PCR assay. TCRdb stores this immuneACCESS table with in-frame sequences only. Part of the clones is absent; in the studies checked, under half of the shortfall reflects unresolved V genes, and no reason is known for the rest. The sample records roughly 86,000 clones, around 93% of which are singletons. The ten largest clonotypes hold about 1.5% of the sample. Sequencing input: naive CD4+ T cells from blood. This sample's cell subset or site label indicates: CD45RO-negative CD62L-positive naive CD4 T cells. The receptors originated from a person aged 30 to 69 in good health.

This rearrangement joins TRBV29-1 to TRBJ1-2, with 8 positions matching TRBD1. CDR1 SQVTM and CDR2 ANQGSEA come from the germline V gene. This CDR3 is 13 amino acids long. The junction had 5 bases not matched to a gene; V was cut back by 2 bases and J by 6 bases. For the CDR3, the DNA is TGCAGCGTTGAATCCAGGGGGCCGGATGGCTACACCTTC. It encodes CSVESRGPDGYTF.

This chain's CDR3 is CASSDSTSGGADTQYF. The CDR3 region has the DNA TGTGCCAGCAGTGACTCTACTAGCGGGGGGGCAGATACGCAGTATTTT. The V call is TRBV6-4, the J call TRBJ2-3, with 13 bases that match TRBD2. V trimming: 0 bases; J trimming: 4 bases; junction bases outside the gene matches: 1. The CDR3 is made up of 16 amino acids. Germline assignment: CDR1 MRHNA and CDR2 SNTAGT.

CDR3 loop: CAISELAAPNTEAFF. CDR3 sequence (DNA): TGTGCCATCAGTGAGCTTGCGGCCCCGAACACTGAAGCTTTCTTT. The rearrangement uses TRBV10-3 and TRBJ1-1; no definite D call. The CDR3 runs to 15 residues. Germline V gene data show CDR1 as ENHRY and CDR2 as SYGVKD. V was trimmed by 2 bases and J by 1 base, leaving 11 bases between them.

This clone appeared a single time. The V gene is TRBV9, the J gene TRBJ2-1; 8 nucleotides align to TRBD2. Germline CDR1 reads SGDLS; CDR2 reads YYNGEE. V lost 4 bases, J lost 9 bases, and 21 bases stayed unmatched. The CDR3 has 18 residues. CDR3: CASSPAPGSGSAWREQFF. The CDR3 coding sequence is TGTGCCAGCAGCCCTGCCCCGGGAAGCGGGAGTGCATGGCGTGAGCAGTTCTTC.

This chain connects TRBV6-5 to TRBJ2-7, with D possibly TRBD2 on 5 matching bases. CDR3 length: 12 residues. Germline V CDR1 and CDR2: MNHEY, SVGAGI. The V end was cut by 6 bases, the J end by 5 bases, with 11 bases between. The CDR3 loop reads CASRRVPNEQYF. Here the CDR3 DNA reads TGTGCCAGCAGGAGGGTCCCCAACGAGCAGTACTTC.

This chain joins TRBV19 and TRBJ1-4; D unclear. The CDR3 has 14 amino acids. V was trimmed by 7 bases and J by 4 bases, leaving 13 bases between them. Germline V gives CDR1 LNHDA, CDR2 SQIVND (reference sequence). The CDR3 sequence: CASKGGQLNEKLFF. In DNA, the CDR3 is TGTGCCAGTAAAGGAGGGCAACTTAATGAAAAACTGTTTTTT.

The CDR3 region is CATRSTDTQYF. The CDR3, as DNA: TGTGCCACCCGGTCCACAGATACGCAGTATTTT. The rearrangement links TRBV6-1 to TRBJ2-3, with D unclear. The V gene's germline CDR1 is MNHNS and CDR2 SASEGT. Trimming cost V 10 bases and J 2 bases, with 7 bases left between them. The CDR3 totals 11 residues.

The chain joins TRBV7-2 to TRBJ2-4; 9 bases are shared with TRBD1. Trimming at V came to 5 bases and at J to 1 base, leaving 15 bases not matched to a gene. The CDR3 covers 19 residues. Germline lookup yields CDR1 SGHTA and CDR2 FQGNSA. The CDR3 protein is CASSVPGQGEGFAKNIQYF. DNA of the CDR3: TGTGCCAGCAGCGTGCCGGGACAGGGAGAGGGTTTCGCCAAAAACATTCAGTACTTC.

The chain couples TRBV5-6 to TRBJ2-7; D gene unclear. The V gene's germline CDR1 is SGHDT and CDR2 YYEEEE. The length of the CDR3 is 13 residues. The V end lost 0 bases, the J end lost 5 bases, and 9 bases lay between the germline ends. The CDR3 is CASSLEFGHEQYF. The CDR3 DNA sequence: TGTGCCAGCAGCTTGGAATTTGGCCACGAGCAGTACTTC.

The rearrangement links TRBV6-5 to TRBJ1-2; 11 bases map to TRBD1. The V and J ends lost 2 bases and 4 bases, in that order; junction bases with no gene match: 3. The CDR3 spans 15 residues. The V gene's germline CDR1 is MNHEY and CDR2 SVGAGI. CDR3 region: CASSYDGTGGYGYTF. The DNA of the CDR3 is TGTGCCAGCAGTTACGATGGGACAGGGGGCTATGGCTACACCTTC.

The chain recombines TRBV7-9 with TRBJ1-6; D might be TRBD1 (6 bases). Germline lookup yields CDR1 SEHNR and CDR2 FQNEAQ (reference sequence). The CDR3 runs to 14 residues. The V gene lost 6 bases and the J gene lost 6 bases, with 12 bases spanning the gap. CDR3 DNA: TGTGCCAGCAGAGAGACAGGTGGTAATTCACCCCTCCACTTT. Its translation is CASRETGGNSPLHF. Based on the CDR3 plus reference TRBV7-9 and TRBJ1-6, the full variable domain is DTGVSQNPRHKITKRGQNVTFRCDPISEHNRLYWYRQTLGQGPEFLTYFQNEAQLEKSRLLSDRFSAERPKGSFSTLEIQRTEQGDSAMYLCASRETGGNSPLHFGNGTRLTVT.